These 2 T cell receptor beta chains came from one sample sequenced in a study of T cell responses to AZD1222 COVID-19 vaccine. TCRdb's table, derived via immunoSEQ multiplex PCR, lists solely in-frame clones and lacks some. The sample lists roughly 56,000 clones; about 81% were seen once. Source: peripheral blood, taken 28 days after the second AZD1222 dose. Receptors originate from an adult who received the AZD1222 COVID-19 vaccine.

The genes are TRBV5-1 and TRBJ2-1, with 9 positions matching TRBD2. V lost 2 bases, J lost 4 bases, and 4 bases stayed unmatched. From germline, CDR1 is SGHRS and CDR2 YFSETQ. CDR3 length: 15 residues. The CDR3 DNA follows: TGCGCCAGCAGCTTACAGCGGGGGGATTACAATGAGCAGTTCTTC. Protein sequence: CASSLQRGDYNEQFF. The whole variable domain, remainder taken from reference TRBV5-1 and TRBJ2-1, is KAGVTQTPRYLIKTRGQQVTLSCSPISGHRSVSWYQQTPGQGLQFLFEYFSETQRNKGNFPGRFSGRQFSNSRSEMNVSTLELGDSALYLCASSLQRGDYNEQFFGPGTRLTVL.

This clone was recorded a few times. This chain uses TRBV30 with TRBJ2-1, with D possibly being TRBD1 (5 bases). This CDR3 is 15 amino acids long. V gave up 0 bases and J gave up 4 bases, with 13 bases separating them. From germline, CDR1 is GTSNPN and CDR2 SVGIG (reference sequence). The CDR3 sequence: CAWSVLRASYNEQFF. DNA for the CDR3: TGTGCCTGGAGTGTACTCAGGGCCTCTTACAATGAGCAGTTCTTC.